This is a list of T cell receptor beta chains from one sample in a study of blood T cell repertoires in COVID-19. Using immunoSEQ multiplex PCR, the repertoire was profiled, and TCRdb retains in-frame clones only, with some absent. Here the sample spans around 230,000 clones, 75% to 85% being singletons. Sequenced material: peripheral blood. All receptors come from a man over 45 with COVID-19, enrolled during active disease. Both conserved end residues are part of each CDR3. Fields, in order: D gene, J gene, clone size, V gene, CDR3 protein, CDR3 DNA. A D gene is named only where the DNA matches it firmly. Expanded clones are given a class, and other clones once, few, many or no size at all.

D: NA
J: TRBJ2-2
size: NA
V: TRBV7-6
CDR3: CASSLVRLDGSGRLIGELFF
DNA: TGTGCCAGCAGCTTAGTACGACTAGATGGTTCTGGAAGGCTTATCGGGGAGCTGTTTTTT

D: NA
J: TRBJ1-2
size: once
V: TRBV16
CDR3: CASSQLPSGASYGYTF
DNA: TGTGCCAGCAGCCAATTGCCGTCGGGTGCATCCTATGGCTACACCTTC

D: TRBD1
J: TRBJ1-1
size: NA
V: TRBV5-5
CDR3: CASSSRDRASEAFF
DNA: TGTGCCAGCAGCTCCCGGGACAGGGCTTCTGAAGCTTTCTTT

D: NA
J: TRBJ2-2
size: NA
V: TRBV19
CDR3: CATRRGPNTGELFF
DNA: TGTGCGACTAGGAGAGGGCCTAACACCGGGGAGCTGTTTTTT

D: NA
J: TRBJ2-6
size: NA
V: TRBV6-6
CDR3: CASVEPNARANVLTF
DNA: TGTGCCAGCGTGGAACCCAACGCTAGAGCCAACGTCCTGACTTTC

D: NA
J: TRBJ2-5
size: NA
V: TRBV4-1
CDR3: CASSQDPAGVETQYF
DNA: TGCGCCAGCAGCCAAGATCCTGCAGGGGTAGAGACCCAGTACTTC

D: NA
J: TRBJ1-2
size: NA
V: TRBV5-4
CDR3: CASSLEGLGAGAYGYTF
DNA: TGTGCCAGCAGCTTGGAAGGGCTGGGGGCGGGGGCCTATGGCTACACCTTC

D: NA
J: TRBJ2-1
size: NA
V: TRBV19
CDR3: CASRVFGGAYNEQFF
DNA: TGTGCCAGTAGGGTATTTGGGGGCGCTTACAATGAGCAGTTCTTC

D: NA
J: TRBJ1-2
size: NA
V: TRBV7-6
CDR3: CASSPQGQIIGFDGYTF
DNA: TGTGCCAGCAGCCCCCAGGGTCAGATAATTGGATTTGATGGCTACACCTTC

D: NA
J: TRBJ2-3
size: NA
V: TRBV30
CDR3: CAWRLRGTDTQYF
DNA: TGTGCCTGGAGGCTTCGGGGGACAGATACGCAGTATTTT

D: NA
J: TRBJ2-7
size: NA
V: TRBV6-6
CDR3: CASSYPEKTFSYEQYF
DNA: TGTGCCAGCAGTTACCCCGAGAAGACATTCTCCTACGAGCAGTACTTC

D: NA
J: TRBJ1-1
size: NA
V: TRBV7-9
CDR3: CASSLLSGDTEAFF
DNA: TGTGCCAGCAGCTTACTTTCCGGGGACACTGAAGCTTTCTTT

D: NA
J: TRBJ1-2
size: NA
V: TRBV25-1
CDR3: CASSEFDSYGYTF
DNA: TGTGCCAGCAGTGAATTCGACTCCTATGGCTACACCTTC

D: TRBD1
J: TRBJ1-4
size: few
V: TRBV9
CDR3: CASSAQGTNEKLFF
DNA: TGTGCCAGCAGCGCACAGGGGACTAATGAAAAACTGTTTTTT

D: TRBD1
J: TRBJ1-5
size: once
V: TRBV27
CDR3: CASSYEGQGAQPQHF
DNA: TGTGCCAGCAGCTACGAAGGACAGGGGGCTCAGCCCCAGCATTTT

D: TRBD1
J: TRBJ2-7
size: NA
V: TRBV7-2
CDR3: CASSLDRGYYEQYF
DNA: TGTGCCAGCAGCCTCGACAGGGGATATTACGAGCAGTACTTC

D: TRBD1
J: TRBJ1-6
size: NA
V: TRBV7-2
CDR3: CASSLRRDRDSPLHF
DNA: TGTGCCAGCAGCTTACGGCGGGACAGAGATTCACCCCTCCACTTT